This T cell receptor (beta chain) was observed in a study of T cell responses to AZD1222 COVID-19 vaccine. The CDR3 runs 11 residues. V lost 10 bases to trimming and J lost 3 bases, with 4 bases between them. The V gene's germline CDR1 is SGHVS and CDR2 FNYEAQ. Clones were sequenced by immunoSEQ multiplex PCR, and TCRdb holds only the in-frame ones, with some missing. This table has 150,000 or so clones, 80% to 95% appearing once. Material: peripheral blood, obtained on day 0 of AZD1222 vaccination. This clonotype was obtained from an adult in good health. The chain employs TRBV7-6 and TRBJ2-6; D gene ambiguous. CDR3 region: CATYGANVLTF. The CDR3 region has the DNA TGTGCCACGTATGGGGCCAACGTCCTGACTTTC.